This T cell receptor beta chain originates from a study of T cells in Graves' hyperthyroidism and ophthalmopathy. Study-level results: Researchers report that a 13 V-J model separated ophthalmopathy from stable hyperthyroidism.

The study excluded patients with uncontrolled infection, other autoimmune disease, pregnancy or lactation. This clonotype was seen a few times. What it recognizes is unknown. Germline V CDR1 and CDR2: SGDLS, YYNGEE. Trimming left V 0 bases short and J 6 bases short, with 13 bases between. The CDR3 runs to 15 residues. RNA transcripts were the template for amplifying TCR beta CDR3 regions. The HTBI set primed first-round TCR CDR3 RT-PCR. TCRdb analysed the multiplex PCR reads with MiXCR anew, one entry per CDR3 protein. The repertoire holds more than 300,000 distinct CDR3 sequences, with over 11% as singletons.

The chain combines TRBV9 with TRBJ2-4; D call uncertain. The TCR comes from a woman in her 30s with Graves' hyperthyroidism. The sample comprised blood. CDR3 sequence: CASSVGFKGSNIQYF. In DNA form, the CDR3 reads TGTGCCAGCAGCGTAGGGTTTAAGGGATCAAACATTCAGTACTTC.